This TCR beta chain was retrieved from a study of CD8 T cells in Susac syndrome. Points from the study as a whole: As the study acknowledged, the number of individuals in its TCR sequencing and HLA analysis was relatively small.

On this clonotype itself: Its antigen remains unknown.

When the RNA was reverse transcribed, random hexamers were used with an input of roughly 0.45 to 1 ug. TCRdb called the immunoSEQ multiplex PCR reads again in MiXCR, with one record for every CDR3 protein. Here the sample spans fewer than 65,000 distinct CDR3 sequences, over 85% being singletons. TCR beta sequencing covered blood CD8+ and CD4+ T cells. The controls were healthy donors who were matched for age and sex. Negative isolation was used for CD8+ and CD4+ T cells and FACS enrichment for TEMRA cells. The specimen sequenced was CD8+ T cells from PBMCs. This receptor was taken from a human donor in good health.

CDR3 DNA sequence: TGCAGCGTTGAAGACCGGACCCGGGCAGGCTACACCTTC. Protein: CSVEDRTRAGYTF. The J gene is TRBJ1-2, the V gene TRBV29-1, with D unclear. This CDR3 is built from 13 residues. V lost 0 bases and J lost 8, with 13 bases in between. Germline V gene lookup returns CDR1 SQVTM and CDR2 ANQGSEA.